Sequencing of this TCR beta chain was carried out in a study of blood T cell repertoires in COVID-19. Trimming removed 3 bases from V and 8 bases from J; junction bases left unmatched: 3. The V gene's germline CDR1 is SGHAT and CDR2 FQNNGV. The CDR3 runs to 13 residues. In the original processing: Amplified reference gene primers provided the basis for estimating nucleated cell counts. Libraries were prepared by immunoSEQ multiplex PCR; TCRdb keeps only in-frame clonotypes and omits some of them. From that table come the V and J calls and clone size; the DNA was used to work out D and trimming. Among a few hundred thousand clones listed, around 84% were seen once.

Sequences were obtained from peripheral blood. This receptor was taken from a man aged 45-65 years who had recovered from COVID-19. V gene TRBV11-2 combines with J gene TRBJ2-3, with 9 bases fitting TRBD2. CDR3 sequence reads: CASSFAGGGTQYF. CDR3 nucleotide sequence: TGTGCCAGCAGCTTCGCGGGGGGGGGTACGCAGTATTTT. The full variable domain, rest sourced from reference TRBV11-2 and TRBJ2-3, is EAGVAQSPRYKIIEKRQSVAFWCNPISGHATLYWYQQILGQGPKLLIQFQNNGVVDDSQLPKDRFSAERLKGVDSTLKIQPAKLEDSAVYLCASSFAGGGTQYFGPGTRLTVL.